This T cell receptor (beta chain) appears in the sequencing data of a study of blood T cell repertoires in COVID-19. The method was immunoSEQ multiplex PCR; TCRdb's version includes in-frame clones alone and lacks a portion of them. This sample has 310,000 or so clones, with around 85% found just once. Trimming left V 1 base short and J 12 bases short, with 13 bases between. Germline CDR1 is SEHNR and CDR2 is FQNEAQ (reference sequence). The CDR3 runs 13 residues. Sequenced input: PBMCs or T cells enriched from blood (not recorded which). The sequence came from a woman between 40 and 50 years old who had recovered from COVID-19. The chain carries TRBV7-9 and TRBJ2-1; D may be TRBD1 (5 bases). CDR3 protein: CASSLDWVRGQFF. The CDR3 DNA follows: TGTGCCAGCAGCTTAGATTGGGTAAGGGGGCAGTTCTTC.